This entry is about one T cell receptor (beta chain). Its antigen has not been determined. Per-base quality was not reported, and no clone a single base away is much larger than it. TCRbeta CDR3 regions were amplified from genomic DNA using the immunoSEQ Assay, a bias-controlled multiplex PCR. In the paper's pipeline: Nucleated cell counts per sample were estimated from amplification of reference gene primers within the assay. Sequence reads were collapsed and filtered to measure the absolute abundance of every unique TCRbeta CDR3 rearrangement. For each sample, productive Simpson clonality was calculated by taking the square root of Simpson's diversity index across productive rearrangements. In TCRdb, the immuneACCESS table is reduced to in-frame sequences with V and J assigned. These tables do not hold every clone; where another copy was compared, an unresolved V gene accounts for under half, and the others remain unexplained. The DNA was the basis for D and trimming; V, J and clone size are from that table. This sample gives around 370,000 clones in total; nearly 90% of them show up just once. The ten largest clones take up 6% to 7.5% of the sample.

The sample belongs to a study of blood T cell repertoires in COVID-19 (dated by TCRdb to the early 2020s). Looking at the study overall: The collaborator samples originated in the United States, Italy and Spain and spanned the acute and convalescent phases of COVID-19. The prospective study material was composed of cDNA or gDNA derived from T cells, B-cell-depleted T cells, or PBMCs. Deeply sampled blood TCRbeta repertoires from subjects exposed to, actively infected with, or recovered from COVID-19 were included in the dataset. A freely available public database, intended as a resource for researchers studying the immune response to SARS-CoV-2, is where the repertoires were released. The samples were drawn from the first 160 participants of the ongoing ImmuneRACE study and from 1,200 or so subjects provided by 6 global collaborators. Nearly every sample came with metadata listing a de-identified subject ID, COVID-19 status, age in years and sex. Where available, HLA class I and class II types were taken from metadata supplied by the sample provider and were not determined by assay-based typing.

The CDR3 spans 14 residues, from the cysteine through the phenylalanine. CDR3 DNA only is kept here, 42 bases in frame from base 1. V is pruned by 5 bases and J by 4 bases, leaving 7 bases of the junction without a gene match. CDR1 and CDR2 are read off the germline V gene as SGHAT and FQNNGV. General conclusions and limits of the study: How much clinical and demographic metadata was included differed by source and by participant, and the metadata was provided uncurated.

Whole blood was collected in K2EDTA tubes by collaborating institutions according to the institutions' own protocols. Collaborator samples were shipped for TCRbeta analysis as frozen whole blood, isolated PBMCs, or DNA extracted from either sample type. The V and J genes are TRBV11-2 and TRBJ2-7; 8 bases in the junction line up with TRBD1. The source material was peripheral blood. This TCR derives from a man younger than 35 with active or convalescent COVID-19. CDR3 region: CASSPPDRVYEQYF. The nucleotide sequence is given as TGTGCCAGCAGCCCTCCGGACAGGGTGTACGAGCAGTACTTC.